This T cell receptor (beta chain) was identified during a study of patients and donors after allogeneic stem cell transplantation. With respect to this clonotype: One junction end disagrees with the germline gene, perhaps due to a read error.

TCRdb analysed the RT-PCR reads with MiXCR anew, one entry per CDR3 protein. The sample has some 90,000 distinct CDR3 sequences; roughly 52% are singletons. The sequencing input was blood, either unsorted or a sorted T cell fraction (not recorded which). This TCR was recovered from a human donor who was either an allogeneic HSCT recipient or a stem cell or donor lymphocyte infusion donor (not recorded which). It is not recorded whose cells these are; they may come from a transplant donor.

Written as DNA, the CDR3 is TGCAGTGCTAGACTGGACAGGGGCATTAGCTATGGCTACATCTTC. It is translated as CSARLDRGISYGYIF. The gene calls are TRBV20-1 and TRBJ1-2; 9 nucleotides align to TRBD1. CDR1 is DFQATT, CDR2 SNEGSKA, per germline (reference sequence). This CDR3 has 15 amino acids.